A single sample gave rise to the 13 T cell receptor beta chains below, sequenced in a study of blood T cell repertoires in COVID-19. TCRdb keeps only in-frame clones here, not all; method: immunoSEQ multiplex PCR. The repertoire holds over 35,000 clones, around 85% seen once, with about 40% in the top ten. Sequencing was done on a sample of peripheral blood. These receptors all stem from a man between 60 and 70 years old with active or convalescent COVID-19.

The J gene is TRBJ1-5, the V gene TRBV2; 9 nucleotides match TRBD1. The germline gives CDR1 SNHLY, CDR2 FYNNEI. The junction had 3 bases not matched to a gene; V was cut back by 8 bases and J by 4 bases. CDR3 length: 13 amino acids. CDR3 in amino acids: CASSGQGNQPQHF. The CDR3 DNA follows: TGTGCCAGCTCGGGACAGGGTAATCAGCCCCAGCATTTT. Full variable domain (rest looked up from reference TRBV2 and TRBJ1-5): EPEVTQTPSHQVTQMGQEVILRCVPISNHLYFYWYRQILGQKVEFLVSFYNNEISEKSEIFDDQFSVERPDGSNFTLKIRSTKLEDSAMYFCASSGQGNQPQHFGDGTRLSIL.

V is TRBV7-6 and J is TRBJ2-2; TRBD2 matches at 8 bases. Per the germline V gene, CDR1 is SGHVS and CDR2 is FNYEAQ. The CDR3 spans 18 residues. V was clipped by 5 bases and J by 0 bases; unmatched bases: 11. CDR3 amino acids: CASSPKMIAGPNTGELFF. The CDR3, as DNA: TGTGCCAGCAGCCCTAAAATGATAGCGGGGCCGAACACCGGGGAGCTGTTTTTT.

CDR3 amino acids: CATKRGGGGGPEAFF. Written as DNA, the CDR3 is TGTGCCACCAAAAGGGGGGGCGGAGGAGGGCCTGAAGCTTTCTTT. The genes are TRBV15 and TRBJ1-1; tentatively, D is TRBD1 (6 bases). Trimming took off 7 bases at V and 6 bases at J, with 21 bases between the two ends. Germline loops: CDR1 LNHNV, CDR2 YYDKDF (reference sequence). The length of the CDR3 is 15 residues.

CDR3 DNA sequence: TGTGCCAGCAGCTTAGGTCAGGGAACAGATACGCAGTATTTT. It specifies CASSLGQGTDTQYF. V gene TRBV7-9 combines with J gene TRBJ2-3; weak D call: TRBD1 (5 bases). CDR1 and CDR2 from the germline V gene are SEHNR and FQNEAQ (reference sequence). The V end lost 1 base, the J end lost 3 bases, and 8 bases lay between the germline ends. The CDR3 covers 14 residues. Variable domain in full (rest from reference TRBV7-9 and TRBJ2-3): DTGVSQNPRHKITKRGQNVTFRCDPISEHNRLYWYRQTLGQGPEFLTYFQNEAQLEKSRLLSDRFSAERPKGSFSTLEIQRTEQGDSAMYLCASSLGQGTDTQYFGPGTRLTVL.

This sequence joins TRBV2 and TRBJ1-3; D remains ambiguous. Germline CDR1 SNHLY, CDR2 FYNNEI. CDR3 length: 13 residues. Trimming stripped 6 bases from V and 5 bases from J, with 11 bases between. The CDR3 loop is CASRGDTRNTIYF. The CDR3 DNA is TGTGCCAGCAGGGGAGACACGCGAAACACCATATATTTT. Variable domain in full (rest from reference TRBV2 and TRBJ1-3): EPEVTQTPSHQVTQMGQEVILRCVPISNHLYFYWYRQILGQKVEFLVSFYNNEISEKSEIFDDQFSVERPDGSNFTLKIRSTKLEDSAMYFCASRGDTRNTIYFGEGSWLTVV.

The rearrangement joins TRBV6-1 to TRBJ2-6; 8 bases match TRBD1. After removal of 2 bases from V and 4 bases from J, the junction contained 7 bases not matched to a gene. This CDR3 contains 17 residues. From germline, CDR1 is MNHNS and CDR2 SASEGT. This CDR3 is CASSEIQGASGANVLTF. The CDR3 DNA sequence: TGTGCCAGCAGTGAAATCCAGGGGGCGTCAGGGGCCAACGTCCTGACTTTC.

The chain has TRBV6-6 and TRBJ2-7; TRBD2 might be the D (6 bases). The germline V gene has CDR1 MNHNY and CDR2 SVGAGI (reference sequence). The CDR3 loop spans 16 amino acids. V was shortened by 9 bases and J by 9 bases, with 30 bases between the two germline ends. The CDR3 DNA reads as TGTGCCAGGGGATTCATCCGGGAGCGACACCCCCTGGGGCAGTACGTC. Protein product: CARGFIRERHPLGQYV.

This clone was detected a few times. The rearrangement links TRBV2 to TRBJ1-1; maybe TRBD1 (6 bases). V gave up 6 bases and J gave up 10 bases, with 18 bases separating them. The germline gives CDR1 SNHLY, CDR2 FYNNEI. This CDR3 is 13 amino acids long. This chain's CDR3 is CASRPDSQGRAFF. The DNA of the CDR3 is TGTGCCAGCAGACCTGACAGCCAGGGGCGAGCTTTCTTT.

V is TRBV28 and J is TRBJ1-5; D gene unclear. Germline assignment: CDR1 MDHEN and CDR2 SYDVKM. The CDR3 totals 14 residues. V shed 4 bases and J shed 4 bases, with 11 bases lying between them. The CDR3 protein is CASSYPLRNQPQHF. In DNA, the CDR3 is TGTGCCAGCAGTTATCCCCTGCGGAATCAGCCCCAGCATTTT. Looking up the rest from reference TRBV28 and TRBJ1-5 gives the full variable domain: DVKVTQSSRYLVKRTGEKVFLECVQDMDHENMFWYRQDPGLGLRLIYFSYDVKMKEKGDIPEGYSVSREKKERFSLILESASTNQTSMYLCASSYPLRNQPQHFGDGTRLSIL.

The chain carries TRBV9 and TRBJ1-2, with 8 nucleotides matching TRBD1. V lost 0 bases and J lost 6; bases outside the gene matches: 4. Germline-derived CDR1 and CDR2 are SGDLS and YYNGEE. The CDR3 length is 14 residues. CDR3 coding DNA: TGTGCCAGCAGCGTAGTTACAGGGGGGAATGGCTACACCTTC. It yields the protein CASSVVTGGNGYTF.

The gene calls are TRBV6-2 or TRBV6-3 and TRBJ2-7; TRBD2 matches 12 bases. The CDR3 contains 16 residues. The V segment lost 4 bases and the J segment 6 bases; nucleotides outside the gene matches: 10. Per germline, CDR1 MNHEY and CDR2 SVGEGT. The CDR3 is CASSSISSGRAREQYV. CDR3 sequence (DNA): TGTGCCAGCAGTTCCATTTCTAGCGGGAGGGCCCGCGAGCAGTACGTC.

The chain is built from TRBV5-6 and TRBJ1-3, with D maybe TRBD1 (5 bases). Trimming removed 0 bases from V and 0 bases from J, with 7 bases in between. The CDR3 extends over 15 amino acids. Germline V gene lookup returns CDR1 SGHDT and CDR2 YYEEEE. The CDR3 protein is CASSLDQGSGNTIYF. The CDR3 DNA reads TGTGCCAGCAGCTTGGATCAGGGCTCTGGAAACACCATATATTTT.

The chain combines TRBV29-1 with TRBJ2-1; maybe TRBD2 (5 bases). CDR1 and CDR2 (germline): SQVTM, ANQGSEA. This CDR3 is 15 amino acids long. The V gene lost 6 bases and the J gene lost 1 base, with 16 bases spanning the gap. The CDR3 sequence is CSVRPLAPSYNEQFF. The CDR3 DNA reads TGCAGCGTCCGGCCCCTAGCCCCATCCTACAATGAGCAGTTCTTC.